One sample yielded the 11 T cell receptor beta chains listed below, sequenced in a study of PD-L1 blockade in urothelial cancer. Documented time point: pretreatment peripheral blood. Sequencing used immunoSEQ multiplex PCR; TCRdb keeps in-frame clones, though not all of them. The sample holds 85,000 to 90,000 clones; 80% to 90% are singletons and the top ten take about 1%. The input for sequencing was PBMCs, taken around atezolizumab (anti-PD-L1) treatment. The receptors originated from an elderly woman with urothelial cancer.

V is TRBV7-8 and J is TRBJ2-3; D may be TRBD2 (5 bases). V dropped 1 base and J dropped 3 bases, with 11 bases sitting between them. Germline-derived CDR1 and CDR2 are SGHVS and FQNEAQ. The CDR3 spans 15 residues. The CDR3, as DNA: TGTGCCAGCAGCTTAGGGCCGGGGAAAACAGATACGCAGTATTTT. It encodes CASSLGPGKTDTQYF.

V and J are TRBV18 and TRBJ1-1, with D perhaps TRBD1 (5 bases). CDR3 size: 14 residues. CDR1 and CDR2 from the germline V gene are KGHSH and LQKENI. V was clipped by 2 bases and J by 4 bases, with 11 bases between them. The CDR3 reads CASSPFRGTTEAFF. Written as DNA, the CDR3 is TGTGCCAGCTCACCATTTCGGGGGACCACTGAAGCTTTCTTT.

The chain recombines TRBV6-5 with TRBJ1-2; 8 bases line up with TRBD1. This CDR3 spans 15 amino acids. The V segment lost 5 bases and the J segment 4 bases; nucleotides outside the gene matches: 9. The V gene's germline CDR1 is MNHEY and CDR2 SVGAGI. This CDR3 is CASSPQSGGLYGYTF. The CDR3 DNA follows: TGTGCCAGCAGTCCCCAGTCAGGGGGCCTCTATGGCTACACCTTC.

The CDR3, as DNA: TGTGCCAGCAGAAGGTGGCAGGGCGAGCAGTACTTC. Its protein is CASRRWQGEQYF. The rearrangement uses TRBV2 and TRBJ2-7, with TRBD1 as a possible D gene (5 bases). The CDR3 sequence is 12 residues long. V dropped 6 bases and J dropped 6 bases, with 12 bases sitting between them. Germline V gene sequence: CDR1 SNHLY, CDR2 FYNNEI.

DNA of the CDR3: TGTGCCAGCAGCGAACAGGGGAGAGCTGAAGCTTTCTTT. Its protein product is CASSEQGRAEAFF. J is TRBJ1-1 and V is TRBV6-5; 7 bases line up with TRBD1. V shed 6 bases and J 6 bases; nucleotides not matched to a gene: 7. This CDR3 has 13 residues. Germline-derived CDR1 and CDR2 are MNHEY and SVGAGI.

This chain joins TRBV6-5 and TRBJ2-7, with 8 bases fitting TRBD1. The CDR3 runs 13 residues. Germline V gene data show CDR1 as MNHEY and CDR2 as SVGAGI. V shed 5 bases, J shed 7 bases, and the junction held 7 bases outside the gene matches. Written as DNA, the CDR3 is TGTGCCAGCAGTGCCCAGGGGGCGGGTGAGCAGTACTTC. Its translation: CASSAQGAGEQYF.

The rearrangement uses TRBV5-6 and TRBJ2-1, with TRBD2 matching 11 bases. With 3 bases clipped from V and 0 bases from J, the junction kept 11 bases outside the gene matches. Germline-derived CDR1 and CDR2 are SGHDT and YYEEEE. This CDR3 is 19 amino acids long. The CDR3 nucleotides are TGTGCCAGCAGCTGGTGGGGACTAGCGGCCCCGAGCTCCTACAATGAGCAGTTCTTC. Amino acid sequence: CASSWWGLAAPSSYNEQFF.

The chain uses TRBV6-5 and TRBJ1-4, with TRBD1 identical over 9 bases. The CDR3 extends over 14 amino acids. Trimming removed 5 bases from V and 15 bases from J; junction bases left unmatched: 13. CDR1 is MNHEY, CDR2 SVGAGI, per germline. The DNA of the CDR3 is TGTGCCAGCAGTACCGGGACAGGGCGACGGATGGTGTTTTTT. Translation: CASSTGTGRRMVFF.

V gene TRBV5-6 combines with J gene TRBJ1-1, with TRBD1 matching 8 bases. Germline CDR1 reads SGHDT; CDR2 reads YYEEEE. The CDR3 spans 15 residues. Trimming took 4 bases from V and 4 from J; bases not matched to a gene: 9. The DNA of the CDR3 is TGTGCCAGCAGCGCCGGGACAGGAGGGAGCACTGAAGCTTTCTTT. It codes for CASSAGTGGSTEAFF.

A note on this clone: A read error may produce the germline difference seen at one junction end. J is TRBJ1-5 and V is TRBV19, with 8 nucleotides matching TRBD1. Germline values: CDR1 LNHDA, CDR2 SQIVND (reference sequence). The CDR3 totals 15 residues. This CDR3 is CASRKGTGSNQPQHF. The CDR3 region has the DNA TGTGCGAGTAGAAAGGGGACAGGTAGCAATCAGCCCCAGCATTTT.

This clone came up a few times. In DNA, the CDR3 is TGTGCCAGCAGCTTTAGACGGACAGACGCGGATACGCAGTATTTT. Protein: CASSFRRTDADTQYF. The rearrangement uses TRBV7-8 and TRBJ2-3, with a tentative D call TRBD1 (6 bases). The germline gives CDR1 SGHVS, CDR2 FQNEAQ. The CDR3 covers 15 residues. V was pared by 3 bases and J by 6 bases, with 16 bases between.